This TCR beta chain was identified in a study of cytomegalovirus exposure and HLA in healthy donors. CDR3 length equals 12 residues. V trimming: 5 bases; J trimming: 6 bases; junction bases outside the gene matches: 3. Germline CDR1 SGHRS, CDR2 YFSETQ. The PCR employed 60 Vbeta primers together with 13 Jbeta primers. Measured with immunoSEQ multiplex PCR; TCRdb has only the in-frame clones, and not every one. Among over 150,000 clones listed, roughly 87% were seen once. Sequenced: PBMCs. This chain connects TRBV5-1 to TRBJ2-7, with TRBD1 identical over 9 bases. The sequence was collected from a girl under three years old in good health and CMV-seronegative. The CDR3 DNA is TGCGCCAGCAGAATGACAGGGGGCGAGCAGTACTTC. Its protein is CASRMTGGEQYF.